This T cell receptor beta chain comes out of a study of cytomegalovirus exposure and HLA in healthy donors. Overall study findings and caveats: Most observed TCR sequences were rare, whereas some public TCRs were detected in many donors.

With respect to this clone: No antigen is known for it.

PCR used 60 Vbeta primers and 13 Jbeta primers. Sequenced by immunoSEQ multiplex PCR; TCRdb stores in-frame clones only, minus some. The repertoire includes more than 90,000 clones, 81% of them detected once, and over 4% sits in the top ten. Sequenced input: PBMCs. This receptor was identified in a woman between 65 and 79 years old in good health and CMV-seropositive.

CDR3 nucleotide sequence: TGTGCCAGCCGAGCCATACAGGGTGGGACAGATACGCAGTATTTT. This sequence encodes CASRAIQGGTDTQYF. The chain employs TRBV19 and TRBJ2-3; D possibly corresponds to TRBD1 (6 bases). The CDR3 has 15 amino acids. Deletions cut 9 bases from V and 3 bases from J, with 19 bases between. Germline V gene data show CDR1 as LNHDA and CDR2 as SQIVND (reference sequence).